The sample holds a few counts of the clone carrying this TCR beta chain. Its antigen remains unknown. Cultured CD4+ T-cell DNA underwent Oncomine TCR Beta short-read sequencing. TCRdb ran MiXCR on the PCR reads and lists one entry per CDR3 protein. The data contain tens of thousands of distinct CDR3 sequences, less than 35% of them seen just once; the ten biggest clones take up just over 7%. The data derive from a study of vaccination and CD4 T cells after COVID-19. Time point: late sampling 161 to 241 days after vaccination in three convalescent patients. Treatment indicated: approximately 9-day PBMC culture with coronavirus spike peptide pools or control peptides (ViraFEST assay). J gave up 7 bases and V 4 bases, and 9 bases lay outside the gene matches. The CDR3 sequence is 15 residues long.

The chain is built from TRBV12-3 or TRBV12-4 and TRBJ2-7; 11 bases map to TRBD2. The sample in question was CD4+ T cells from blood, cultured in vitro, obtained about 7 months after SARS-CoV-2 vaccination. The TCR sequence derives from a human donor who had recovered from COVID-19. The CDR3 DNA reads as TGTGCCAGCAGTTCTCGACTAGCGGGAATCGGAGAGCAGTACTTC. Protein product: CASSSRLAGIGEQYF.